This T cell receptor beta chain appears in the sequencing data of a study of blood T cell repertoires in COVID-19. About the research overall: The United States, Italy and Spain supplied acute and convalescent COVID-19 samples. Sources were T cells, B-cell-depleted T cells, or PBMCs; the material itself was cDNA or gDNA.

Germline CDR1 is SGHRS and CDR2 is YFSETQ. Trimming removed 4 bases at V and 0 bases at J, with 16 bases between. CDR3 length: 16 amino acids. Original methodology: Estimated nucleated cell counts came from reference gene primer amplification. Some clones are missing from TCRdb's copy, which holds only in-frame ones; the method was immunoSEQ multiplex PCR. V and J calls and clone size are given by that table; D and trimming were obtained from the DNA. The sample records 55,000 to 80,000 clones, roughly three quarters being singletons. What was sequenced was peripheral blood. This chain uses TRBV5-1 with TRBJ1-1, with a possible D match to TRBD1 (6 bases). The origin of this receptor is a human donor in a cohort sampled during active COVID-19. The CDR3 spells CASSLSTEGVNTEAFF. In DNA form, the CDR3 reads TGCGCCAGCAGCCTCTCGACAGAGGGGGTGAACACTGAAGCTTTCTTT.